The clone carrying this T cell receptor beta chain was picked up one time. Assay: immunoSEQ multiplex PCR; the TCRdb copy retains only in-frame clones and omits some. In the table there are around 320,000 clones, more than 90% of which are singletons. The data were obtained in a study of blood T cell repertoires in COVID-19. Study details: Samples came from the United States, Italy and Spain, spanning acute and convalescent COVID-19.

Exposed enrollees encountered a COVID-19 case at some point within 2 weeks before study entry. J lost 2 bases, V lost 4 bases, and 6 bases had no gene match. Germline V gives CDR1 MNHEY, CDR2 SVGAGI. The CDR3 length is 16 residues. This receptor was taken from a young woman who had been exposed to COVID-19. The specimen sequenced was PBMCs or T cells enriched from blood (not recorded which). The chain joins TRBV6-5 to TRBJ2-5; 11 positions match TRBD2. CDR3 sequence reads: CASSSLAGGSQETQYF. For the CDR3, the DNA is TGTGCCAGCAGTTCCCTAGCGGGGGGCTCTCAAGAGACCCAGTACTTC.